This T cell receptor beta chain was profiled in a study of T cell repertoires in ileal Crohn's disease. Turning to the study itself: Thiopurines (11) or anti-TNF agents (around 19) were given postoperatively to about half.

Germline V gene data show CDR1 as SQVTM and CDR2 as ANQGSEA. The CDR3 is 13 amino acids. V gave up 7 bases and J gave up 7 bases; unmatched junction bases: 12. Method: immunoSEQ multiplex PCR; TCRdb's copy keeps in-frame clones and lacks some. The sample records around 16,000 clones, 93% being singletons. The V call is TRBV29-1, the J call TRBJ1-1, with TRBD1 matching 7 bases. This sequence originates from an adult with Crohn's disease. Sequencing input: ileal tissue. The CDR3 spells CSGNRGRDLEAFF. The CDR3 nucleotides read TGCAGCGGCAACAGGGGCCGAGATCTTGAAGCTTTCTTT.